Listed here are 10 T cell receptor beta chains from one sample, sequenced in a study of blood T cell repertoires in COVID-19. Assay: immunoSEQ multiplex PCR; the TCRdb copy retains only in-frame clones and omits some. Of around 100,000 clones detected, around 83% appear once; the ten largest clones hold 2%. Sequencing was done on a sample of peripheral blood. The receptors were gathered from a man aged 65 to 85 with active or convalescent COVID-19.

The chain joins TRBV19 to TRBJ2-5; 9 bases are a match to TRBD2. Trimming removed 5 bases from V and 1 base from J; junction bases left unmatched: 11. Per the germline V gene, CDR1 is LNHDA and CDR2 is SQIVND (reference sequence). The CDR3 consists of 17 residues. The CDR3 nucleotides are TGTGCCAGTAGTCCCAGGGGAGGGACTAGCACCCAAGAGACCCAGTACTTC. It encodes CASSPRGGTSTQETQYF.

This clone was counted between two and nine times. The CDR3 loop is CASSSETGGEQFF. The DNA for the CDR3 is TGTGCCAGCAGCAGTGAGACAGGCGGGGAGCAGTTCTTC. The V gene is TRBV6-5, the J gene TRBJ2-1, with D perhaps matching TRBD1 (6 bases). The CDR3 consists of 13 residues. Germline V gives CDR1 MNHEY, CDR2 SVGAGI. Trimming pared 6 bases from V and 10 bases from J, leaving 16 bases between.

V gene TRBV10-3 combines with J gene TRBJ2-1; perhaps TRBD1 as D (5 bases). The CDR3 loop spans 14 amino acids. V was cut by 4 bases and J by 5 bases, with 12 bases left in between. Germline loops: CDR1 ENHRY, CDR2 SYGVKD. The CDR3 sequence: CAISVNGQNNEQFF. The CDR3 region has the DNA TGTGCCATCAGTGTAAACGGACAAAACAATGAGCAGTTCTTC.

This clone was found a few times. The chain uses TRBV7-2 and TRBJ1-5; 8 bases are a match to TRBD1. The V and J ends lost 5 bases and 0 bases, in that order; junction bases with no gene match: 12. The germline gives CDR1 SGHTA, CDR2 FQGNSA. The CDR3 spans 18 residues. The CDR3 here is CASSPRHRTGISNQPQHF. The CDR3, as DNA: TGTGCCAGCAGCCCCCGGCATAGGACAGGGATTAGCAATCAGCCCCAGCATTTT.

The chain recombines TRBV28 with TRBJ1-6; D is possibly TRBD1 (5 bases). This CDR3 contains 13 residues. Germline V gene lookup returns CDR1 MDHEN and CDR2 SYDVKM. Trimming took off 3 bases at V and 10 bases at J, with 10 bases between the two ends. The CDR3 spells CASSFREGSPLHF. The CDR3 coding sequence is TGTGCCAGCAGTTTCAGGGAAGGCTCACCCCTCCACTTT.

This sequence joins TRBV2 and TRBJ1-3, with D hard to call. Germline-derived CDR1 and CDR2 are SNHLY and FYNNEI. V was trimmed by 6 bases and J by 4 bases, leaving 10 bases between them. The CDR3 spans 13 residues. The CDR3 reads CASSQASGNTIYF. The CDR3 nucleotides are TGTGCCAGCAGCCAAGCGTCCGGAAACACCATATATTTT.

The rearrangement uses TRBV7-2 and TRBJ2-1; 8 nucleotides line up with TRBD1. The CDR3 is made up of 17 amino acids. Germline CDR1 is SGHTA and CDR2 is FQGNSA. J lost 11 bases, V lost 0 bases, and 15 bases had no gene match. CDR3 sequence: CASSLAPSGQGPRQQFF. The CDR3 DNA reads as TGTGCCAGCAGCTTAGCGCCGTCCGGACAGGGCCCGCGGCAGCAGTTCTTC.

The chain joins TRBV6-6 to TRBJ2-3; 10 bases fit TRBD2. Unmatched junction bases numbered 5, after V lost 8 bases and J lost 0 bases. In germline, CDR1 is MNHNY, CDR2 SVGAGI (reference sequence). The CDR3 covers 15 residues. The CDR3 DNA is TGTGCCAGCGCTAGCGGGGGCACTAGCACAGATACGCAGTATTTT. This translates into CASASGGTSTDTQYF.

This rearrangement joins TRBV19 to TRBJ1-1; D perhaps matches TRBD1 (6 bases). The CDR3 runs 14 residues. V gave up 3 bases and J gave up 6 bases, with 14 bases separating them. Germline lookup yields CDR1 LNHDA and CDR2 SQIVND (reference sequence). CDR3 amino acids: CASSIVGQLSEAFF. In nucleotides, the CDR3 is TGTGCCAGTAGTATTGTGGGACAACTCTCTGAAGCTTTCTTT. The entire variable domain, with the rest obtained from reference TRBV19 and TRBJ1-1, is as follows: DGGITQSPKYLFRKEGQNVTLSCEQNLNHDAMYWYRQDPGQGLRLIYYSQIVNDFQKGDIAEGYSVSREKKESFPLTVTSAQKNPTAFYLCASSIVGQLSEAFFGQGTRLTVV.

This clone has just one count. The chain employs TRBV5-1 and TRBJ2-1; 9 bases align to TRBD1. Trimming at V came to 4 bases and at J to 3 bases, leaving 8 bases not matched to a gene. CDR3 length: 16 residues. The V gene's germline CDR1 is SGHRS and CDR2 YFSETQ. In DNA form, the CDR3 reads TGCGCCAGCAGCCCCGGCGGGACAGGGAACTACAATGAGCAGTTCTTC. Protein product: CASSPGGTGNYNEQFF.